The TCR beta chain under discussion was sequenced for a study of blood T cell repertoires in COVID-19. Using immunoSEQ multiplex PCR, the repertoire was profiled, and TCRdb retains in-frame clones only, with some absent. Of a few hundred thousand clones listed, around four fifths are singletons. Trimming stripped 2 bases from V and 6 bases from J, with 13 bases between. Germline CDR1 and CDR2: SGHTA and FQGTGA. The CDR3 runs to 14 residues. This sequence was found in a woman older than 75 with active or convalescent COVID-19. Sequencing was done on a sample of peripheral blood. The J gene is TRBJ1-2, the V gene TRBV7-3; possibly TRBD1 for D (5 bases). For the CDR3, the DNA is TGTGCCAGCAGCTTACAAAGGACAAGGGATGGCTACACCTTC. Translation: CASSLQRTRDGYTF.